The 14 T cell receptor beta chains listed next were all sequenced from one sample in a study of shared clonotypes between healthy human individuals. Repertoires were generated with immunoSEQ multiplex PCR, while TCRdb's copy carries only in-frame clones and drops some. The sample holds roughly 1,600,000 clones, about 98.5% seen once. The material sequenced was naive CD4+ T cells sorted from blood. Described subset: CD45RA+ positively selected. These receptors came from a young man in good health.

The chain joins TRBV19 to TRBJ1-4; D remains ambiguous. Trimming cost V 6 bases and J 3 bases, with 20 bases left between them. The CDR3 consists of 17 residues. The germline V gene encodes CDR1 LNHDA and CDR2 SQIVND (reference sequence). DNA of the CDR3: TGTGCCAGTAGCCCCAGCATCCGTAGGATTGCTAATGAAAAACTGTTTTTT. It encodes CASSPSIRRIANEKLFF.

V and J are TRBV7-6 and TRBJ2-7, with D unresolved. The CDR3 extends over 12 amino acids. With 4 bases removed from V and 0 bases from J, the gap between germline ends came to 4 bases. In germline, CDR1 is SGHVS, CDR2 FNYEAQ. CDR3 loop: CASSSNSYEQYF. As DNA, the CDR3 is TGTGCCAGCAGCTCGAACTCCTACGAGCAGTACTTC.

The chain is built from TRBV19 and TRBJ2-6; D remains unclear. This CDR3 has 16 residues. Germline V gene data show CDR1 as LNHDA and CDR2 as SQIVND (reference sequence). Trimming shortened V by 3 bases and J by 1 base, and 10 bases separated the two germline ends. This chain's CDR3 is CASSIFGDSGANVLTF. The CDR3 nucleotides read TGTGCCAGTAGTATTTTTGGTGATTCTGGGGCCAACGTCCTGACTTTC.

The V gene is TRBV28, the J gene TRBJ2-7, with 9 bases fitting TRBD2. Germline V lookup: CDR1 MDHEN, CDR2 SYDVKM. This CDR3 contains 15 residues. The V gene end was trimmed by 8 bases and the J gene end by 8 bases; junction bases not matched to a gene: 16. The CDR3 coding sequence is TGTGCCAGCCGACCCCCAGGGACTAGCAGGTTCAAGCAGTACTTC. This translates into CASRPPGTSRFKQYF.

This clone occurred once. The V and J genes are TRBV5-4 and TRBJ2-1; 7 bases line up with TRBD1. J gave up 13 bases and V 3 bases, and 10 bases lay outside the gene matches. Germline V gives CDR1 SGHNT, CDR2 YYREEE (reference sequence). CDR3 length equals 13 residues. The CDR3 nucleotides are TGTGCCAGCAGCTCTCAGCAGACAGGGATACAGTTCTTC. It yields the protein CASSSQQTGIQFF.

The chain has TRBV11-2 and TRBJ2-3; 7 nucleotides line up with TRBD2. The CDR3 is 17 amino acids. With 2 bases clipped from V and 4 bases from J, the junction kept 12 bases outside the gene matches. Germline V CDR1 and CDR2: SGHAT, FQNNGV. CDR3 DNA: TGTGCCAGCAGCTTAAGAGCTAGCGGATTAGTGGCAGATACGCAGTATTTT. Translated: CASSLRASGLVADTQYF.

The chain carries TRBV7-9 and TRBJ2-7, with D possibly being TRBD1 (5 bases). V was clipped by 10 bases and J by 5 bases, with 18 bases between them. The germline V gene has CDR1 SEHNR and CDR2 FQNEAQ (reference sequence). The CDR3 is 13 residues long. Written as DNA, the CDR3 is TGTGCCACCCTGGGGCAGAGGCAGGACGAGCAGTACTTC. Protein: CATLGQRQDEQYF.

The chain recombines TRBV10-3 with TRBJ2-6, with D possibly matching TRBD2 (5 bases). The CDR3 runs to 17 residues. V was trimmed by 4 bases and J by 0 bases, leaving 13 bases between them. Germline CDR1 is ENHRY and CDR2 is SYGVKD. CDR3 residues: CAISGTLGGSGANVLTF. The CDR3 nucleotides read TGTGCCATCAGTGGGACTCTAGGCGGCTCTGGGGCCAACGTCCTGACTTTC.

This chain joins TRBV6-5 and TRBJ1-4; D is perhaps TRBD1 (5 bases). This CDR3 comprises 15 residues. CDR1 is MNHEY and CDR2 is SVGAGI in the germline V gene. Trimming stripped 2 bases from V and 8 bases from J, with 15 bases between. The CDR3 region has the DNA TGTGCCAGCAGTTACGGTTCGGGGGGAGGGGAAAAACTGTTTTTT. Translated: CASSYGSGGGEKLFF.

V is TRBV10-2 and J is TRBJ2-2; D perhaps matches TRBD1 (6 bases). The germline V gene encodes CDR1 WSHSY and CDR2 SAAADI. The CDR3 is made up of 15 amino acids. Trimming left V 1 base short and J 5 bases short, with 11 bases between. The CDR3 sequence: CASSEFAGETGELFF. The DNA for the CDR3 is TGCGCCAGCAGTGAGTTCGCAGGGGAGACCGGGGAGCTGTTTTTT.

The CDR3 nucleotides are TGTGCCAGTAGTAAAAGGACAGCGGGGACCGGGGAGCTGTTTTTT. It encodes CASSKRTAGTGELFF. V and J are TRBV19 and TRBJ2-2; tentatively, D is TRBD2 (7 bases). This CDR3 has 15 residues. The germline gives CDR1 LNHDA, CDR2 SQIVND (reference sequence). Trimming removed 4 bases from V and 5 bases from J, with 14 bases in between.

The chain couples TRBV4-3 to TRBJ1-5, with D perhaps matching TRBD1 (6 bases). The CDR3 contains 15 residues. The germline V and J ends were trimmed by 2 bases and 1 base, with 9 bases remaining between them. Germline CDR1 is LGHNA and CDR2 is YSLEER. CDR3 amino acids: CASSQNRASNQPQHF. The CDR3 DNA reads TGCGCCAGCAGCCAAAACAGGGCGAGCAATCAGCCCCAGCATTTT.

V gene TRBV7-2 combines with J gene TRBJ2-3, with TRBD2 matching over 12 bases. CDR3 length equals 15 residues. V lost 5 bases to trimming and J lost 3 bases; unmatched junction nucleotides: 3. CDR1 and CDR2 from the germline V gene are SGHTA and FQGNSA. This CDR3 reads CASSPTSGRTDTQYF. The CDR3 bases are TGTGCCAGCAGCCCCACTAGCGGGAGGACAGATACGCAGTATTTT.

This clone was detected once. This sequence joins TRBV28 and TRBJ2-5; the match to TRBD2 covers 7 bases. The J segment lost 5 bases and the V segment lost 8 bases, leaving 2 bases of the junction unmatched. The V gene's germline CDR1 is MDHEN and CDR2 SYDVKM. The CDR3 covers 11 residues. The CDR3 loop is CASGEGETQYF. CDR3 DNA sequence: TGTGCCAGCGGGGAGGGGGAGACCCAGTACTTC.